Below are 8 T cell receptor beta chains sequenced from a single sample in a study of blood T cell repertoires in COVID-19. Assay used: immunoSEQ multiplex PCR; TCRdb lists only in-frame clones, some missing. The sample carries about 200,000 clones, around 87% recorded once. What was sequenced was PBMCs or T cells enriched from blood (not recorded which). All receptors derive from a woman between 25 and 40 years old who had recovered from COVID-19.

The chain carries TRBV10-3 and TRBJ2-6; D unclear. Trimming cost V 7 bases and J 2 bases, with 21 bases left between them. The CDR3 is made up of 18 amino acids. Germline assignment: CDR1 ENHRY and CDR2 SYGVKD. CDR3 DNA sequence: TGTGCCATCATGGGCGTTCCCTCGGAACGAGCTGGGGCCAACGTCCTGACTTTC. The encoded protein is CAIMGVPSERAGANVLTF.

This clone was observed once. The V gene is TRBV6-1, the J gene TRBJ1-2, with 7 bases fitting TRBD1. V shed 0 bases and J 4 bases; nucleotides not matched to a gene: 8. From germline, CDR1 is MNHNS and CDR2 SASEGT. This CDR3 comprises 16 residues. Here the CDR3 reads CASSEAMGDSSYGYTF. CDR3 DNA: TGTGCCAGCAGTGAAGCCATGGGGGACAGCAGCTATGGCTACACCTTC.

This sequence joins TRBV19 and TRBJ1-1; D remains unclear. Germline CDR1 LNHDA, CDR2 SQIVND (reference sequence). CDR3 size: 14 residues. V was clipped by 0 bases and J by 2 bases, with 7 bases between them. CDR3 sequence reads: CASSIDRVNTEAFF. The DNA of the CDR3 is TGTGCCAGTAGTATAGATCGGGTAAACACTGAAGCTTTCTTT.

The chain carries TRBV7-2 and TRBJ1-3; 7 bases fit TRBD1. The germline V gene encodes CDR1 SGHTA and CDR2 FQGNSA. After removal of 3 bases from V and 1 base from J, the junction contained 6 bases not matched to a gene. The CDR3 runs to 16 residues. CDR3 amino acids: CASSFQGEVSGNTIYF. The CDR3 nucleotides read TGTGCCAGCAGCTTTCAGGGGGAAGTGTCTGGAAACACCATATATTTT.

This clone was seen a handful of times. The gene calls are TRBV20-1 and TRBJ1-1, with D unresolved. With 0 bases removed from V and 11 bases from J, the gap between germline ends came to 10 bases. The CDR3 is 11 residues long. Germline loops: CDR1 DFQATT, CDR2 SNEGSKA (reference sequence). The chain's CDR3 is CSARDIGVAFF. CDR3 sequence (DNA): TGCAGTGCTAGAGATATCGGGGTTGCTTTCTTT.

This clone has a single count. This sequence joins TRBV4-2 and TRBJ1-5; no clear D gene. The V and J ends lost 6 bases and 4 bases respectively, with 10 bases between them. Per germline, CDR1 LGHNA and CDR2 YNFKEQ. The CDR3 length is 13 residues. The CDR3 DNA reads TGTGCCAGCAGTATTAAGGAGAATCAGCCCCAGCATTTT. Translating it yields CASSIKENQPQHF.

The CDR3, as DNA: TGTGCCAGCTCACCACCGTATCAGTTTGAAAAACTGTTTTTT. Translating gives CASSPPYQFEKLFF. This rearrangement joins TRBV18 to TRBJ1-4; D is unclear. CDR1 KGHSH and CDR2 LQKENI come from the germline V gene. The V end was cut by 0 bases, the J end by 7 bases, with 9 bases between. This CDR3 comprises 14 residues.

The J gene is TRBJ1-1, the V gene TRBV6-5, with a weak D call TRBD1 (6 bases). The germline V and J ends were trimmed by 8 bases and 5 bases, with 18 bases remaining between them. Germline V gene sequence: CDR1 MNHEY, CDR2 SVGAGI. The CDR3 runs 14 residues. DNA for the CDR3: TGTGCCAGCTGGCCGGGGGGGCTTGGGACTGAAGCTTTCTTT. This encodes CASWPGGLGTEAFF.